The sequence of this TCR beta chain was determined in a study of response to subunit inactivated influenza vaccine. The trim removed 8 bases at V and 2 bases at J, leaving 9 bases unmatched. The V gene's germline CDR1 is SEHNR and CDR2 FQNEAQ (reference sequence). The CDR3 is 15 residues long. TCRdb independently ran MiXCR on the RT-PCR reads; one entry per CDR3 protein. The top ten clones hold approximately 12% of a sample with over 400,000 distinct CDR3 sequences, over 9.5% of them seen once. This clonotype was counted between two and nine times. Here the sequenced sample was PBMCs from blood, taken 45 days after vaccination. The chain uses TRBV7-9 and TRBJ2-1; 7 bases line up with TRBD1. This TCR came from a man in his forties or fifties who received an inactivated influenza vaccine. CDR3 sequence (DNA): TGTGCCAGCCTCGAGAGGGACAGCCCCTACAATGAGCAGTTCTTC. Amino acids: CASLERDSPYNEQFF.